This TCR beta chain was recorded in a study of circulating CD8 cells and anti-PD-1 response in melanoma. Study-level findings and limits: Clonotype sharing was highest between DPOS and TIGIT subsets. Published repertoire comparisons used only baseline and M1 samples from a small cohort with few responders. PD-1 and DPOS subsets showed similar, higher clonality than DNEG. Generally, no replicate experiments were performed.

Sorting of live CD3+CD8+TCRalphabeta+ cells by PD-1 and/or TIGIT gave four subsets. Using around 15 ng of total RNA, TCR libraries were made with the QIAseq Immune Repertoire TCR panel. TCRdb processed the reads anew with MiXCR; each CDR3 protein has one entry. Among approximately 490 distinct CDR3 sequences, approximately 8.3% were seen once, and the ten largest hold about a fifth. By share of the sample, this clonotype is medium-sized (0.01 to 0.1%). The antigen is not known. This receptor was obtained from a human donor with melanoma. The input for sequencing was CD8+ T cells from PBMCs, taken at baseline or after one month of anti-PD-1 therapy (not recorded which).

As DNA, the CDR3 is TGTGCCAGCAGTGGAAGGACTAGCGGGGGGAACGCCAAAAACATTCAGTACTTC. Residues: CASSGRTSGGNAKNIQYF. This rearrangement joins TRBV6-1 to TRBJ2-4; 14 nucleotides align to TRBD2. Per the germline V gene, CDR1 is MNHNS and CDR2 is SASEGT. The V and J ends lost 4 bases and 1 base, in that order; junction bases with no gene match: 6. The length of the CDR3 is 18 residues.